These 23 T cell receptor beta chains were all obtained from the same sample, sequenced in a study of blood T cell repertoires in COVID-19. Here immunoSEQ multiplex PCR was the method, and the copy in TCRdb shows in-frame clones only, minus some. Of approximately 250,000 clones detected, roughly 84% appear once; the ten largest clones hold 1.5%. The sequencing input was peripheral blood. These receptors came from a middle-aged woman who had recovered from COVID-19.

CDR3 sequence reads: CASSDSGQPNQPQHF. CDR3 sequence (DNA): TGTGCCAGTAGCGACTCGGGACAACCAAATCAGCCCCAGCATTTT. The chain has TRBV19 and TRBJ1-5; TRBD1 might be the D (6 bases). Germline CDR1 is LNHDA and CDR2 is SQIVND (reference sequence). Trimming shortened V by 6 bases and J by 4 bases, and 16 bases separated the two germline ends. The CDR3 is made up of 15 amino acids.

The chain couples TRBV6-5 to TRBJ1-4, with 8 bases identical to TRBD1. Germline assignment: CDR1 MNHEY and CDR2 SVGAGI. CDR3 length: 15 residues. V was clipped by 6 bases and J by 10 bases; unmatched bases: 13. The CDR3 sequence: CASRVLEGQAGKLFF. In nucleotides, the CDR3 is TGTGCCAGCAGAGTCTTAGAGGGACAGGCTGGAAAACTGTTTTTT.

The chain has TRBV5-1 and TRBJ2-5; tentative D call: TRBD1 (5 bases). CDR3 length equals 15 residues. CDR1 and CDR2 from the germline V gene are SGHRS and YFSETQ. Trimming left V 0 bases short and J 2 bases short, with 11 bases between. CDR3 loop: CASSLEGRTQETQYF. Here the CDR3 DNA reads TGCGCCAGCAGCTTGGAGGGGCGGACACAAGAGACCCAGTACTTC.

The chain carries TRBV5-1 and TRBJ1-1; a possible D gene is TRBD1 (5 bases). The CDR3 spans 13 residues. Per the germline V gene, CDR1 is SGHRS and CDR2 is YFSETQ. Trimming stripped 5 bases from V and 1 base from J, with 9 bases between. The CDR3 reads CASRDIQNTEAFF. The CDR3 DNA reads TGCGCCAGCAGGGACATACAGAACACTGAAGCTTTCTTT.

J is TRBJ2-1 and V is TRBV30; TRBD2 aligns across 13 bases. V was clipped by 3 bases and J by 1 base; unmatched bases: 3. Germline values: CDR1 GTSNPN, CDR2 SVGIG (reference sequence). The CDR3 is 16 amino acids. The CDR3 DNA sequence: TGTGCCTGGAGGCGACTAGCGGGGGGTTCCTACAATGAGCAGTTCTTC. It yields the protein CAWRRLAGGSYNEQFF. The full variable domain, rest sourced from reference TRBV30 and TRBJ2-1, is SQTIHQWPATLVQPVGSPLSLECTVEGTSNPNLYWYRQAAGRGLQLLFYSVGIGQISSEVPQNLSASRPQDRQFILSSKKLLLSDSGFYLCAWRRLAGGSYNEQFFGPGTRLTVL.

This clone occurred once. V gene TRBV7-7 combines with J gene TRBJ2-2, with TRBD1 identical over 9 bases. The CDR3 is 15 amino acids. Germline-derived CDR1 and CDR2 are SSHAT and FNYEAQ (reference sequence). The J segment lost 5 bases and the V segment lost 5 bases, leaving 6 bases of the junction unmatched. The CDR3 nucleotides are TGTGCCAGCAGCCCACAGGGGGCAGGTACCGGGGAGCTGTTTTTT. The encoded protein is CASSPQGAGTGELFF. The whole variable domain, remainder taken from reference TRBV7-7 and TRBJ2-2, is GAGVSQSPRYKVTKRGQDVTLRCDPISSHATLYWYQQALGQGPEFLTYFNYEAQPDKSGLPSDRFSAERPEGSISTLTIQRTEQRDSAMYRCASSPQGAGTGELFFGEGSRLTVL.

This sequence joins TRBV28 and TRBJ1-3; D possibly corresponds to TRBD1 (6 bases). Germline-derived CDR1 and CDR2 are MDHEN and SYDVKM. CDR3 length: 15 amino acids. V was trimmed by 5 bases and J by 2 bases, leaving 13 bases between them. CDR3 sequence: CASSNRGHPGNTIYF. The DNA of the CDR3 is TGTGCCAGCAGTAATCGGGGACACCCTGGAAACACCATATATTTT.

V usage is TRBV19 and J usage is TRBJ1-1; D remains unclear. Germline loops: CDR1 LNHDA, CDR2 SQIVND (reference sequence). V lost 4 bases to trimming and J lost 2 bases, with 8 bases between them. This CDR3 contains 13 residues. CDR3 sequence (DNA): TGTGCCAGTAGTAGGGGAGATAACACTGAAGCTTTCTTT. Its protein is CASSRGDNTEAFF.

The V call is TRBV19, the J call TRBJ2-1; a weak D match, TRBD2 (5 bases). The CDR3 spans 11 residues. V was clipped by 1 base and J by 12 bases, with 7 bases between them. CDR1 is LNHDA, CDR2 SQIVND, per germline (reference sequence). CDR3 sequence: CASSIAGRQFF. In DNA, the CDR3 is TGTGCCAGTAGTATAGCGGGGAGGCAGTTCTTC.

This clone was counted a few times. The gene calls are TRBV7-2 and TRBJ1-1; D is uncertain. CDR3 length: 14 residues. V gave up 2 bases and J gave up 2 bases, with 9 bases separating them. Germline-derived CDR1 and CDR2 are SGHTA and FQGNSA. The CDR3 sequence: CASSLYEINTEAFF. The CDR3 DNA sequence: TGTGCCAGCAGCTTATACGAGATTAACACTGAAGCTTTCTTT. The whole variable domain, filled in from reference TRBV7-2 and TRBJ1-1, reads GAGVSQSPSNKVTEKGKDVELRCDPISGHTALYWYRQSLGQGLEFLIYFQGNSAPDKSGLPSDRFSAERTGGSVSTLTIQRTQQEDSAVYLCASSLYEINTEAFFGQGTRLTVV.

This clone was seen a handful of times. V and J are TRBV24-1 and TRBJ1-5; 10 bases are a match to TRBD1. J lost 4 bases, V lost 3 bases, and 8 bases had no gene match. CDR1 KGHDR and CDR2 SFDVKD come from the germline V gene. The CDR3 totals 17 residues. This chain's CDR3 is CATSDGRTGGENQPQHF. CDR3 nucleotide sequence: TGTGCCACCAGTGATGGCCGGACAGGGGGTGAAAATCAGCCCCAGCATTTT.

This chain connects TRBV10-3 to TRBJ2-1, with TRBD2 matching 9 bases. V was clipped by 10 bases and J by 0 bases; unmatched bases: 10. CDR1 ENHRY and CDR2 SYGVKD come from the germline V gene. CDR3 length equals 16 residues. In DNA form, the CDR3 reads TGTGCCAGCAGCGGGGGGCCCATGAGCTCCTACAATGAGCAGTTCTTC. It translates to CASSGGPMSSYNEQFF.

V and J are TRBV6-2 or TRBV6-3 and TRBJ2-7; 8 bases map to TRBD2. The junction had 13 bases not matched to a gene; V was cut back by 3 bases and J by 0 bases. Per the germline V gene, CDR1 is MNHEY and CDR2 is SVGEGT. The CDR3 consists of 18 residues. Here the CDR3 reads CASSYRHVLAGSSYEQYF. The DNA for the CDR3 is TGTGCCAGCAGTTATCGGCATGTCTTAGCGGGGAGCTCCTACGAGCAGTACTTC.

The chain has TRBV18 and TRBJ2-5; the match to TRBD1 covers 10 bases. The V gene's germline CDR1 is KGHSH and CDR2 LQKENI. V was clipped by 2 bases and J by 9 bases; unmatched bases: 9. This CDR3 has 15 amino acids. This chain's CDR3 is CASSPGTGDLMAQYF. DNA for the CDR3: TGTGCCAGCTCACCAGGGACAGGGGACTTAATGGCCCAGTACTTC.

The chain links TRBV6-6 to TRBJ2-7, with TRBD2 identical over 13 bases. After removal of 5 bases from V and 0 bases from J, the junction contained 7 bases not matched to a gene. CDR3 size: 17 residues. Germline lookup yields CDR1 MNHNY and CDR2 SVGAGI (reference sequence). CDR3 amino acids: CASSPGLAGVFSYEQYF. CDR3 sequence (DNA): TGTGCCAGCAGTCCCGGACTAGCGGGGGTTTTCTCCTACGAGCAGTACTTC.

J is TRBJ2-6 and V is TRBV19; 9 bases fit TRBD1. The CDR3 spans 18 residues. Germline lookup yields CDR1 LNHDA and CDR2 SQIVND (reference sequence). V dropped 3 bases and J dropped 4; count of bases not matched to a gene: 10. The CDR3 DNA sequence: TGTGCCAGTAGTATGACCTTCGGGACAGGGCCCGGGGCCAACGTCCTGACTTTC. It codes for CASSMTFGTGPGANVLTF.

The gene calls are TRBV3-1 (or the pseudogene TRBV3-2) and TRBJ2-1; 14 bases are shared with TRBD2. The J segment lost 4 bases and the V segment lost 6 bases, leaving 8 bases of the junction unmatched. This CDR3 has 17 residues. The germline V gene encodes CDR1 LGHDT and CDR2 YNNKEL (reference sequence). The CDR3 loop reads CASSQGLAGASYNEQFF. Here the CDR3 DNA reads TGTGCCAGCAGTCAGGGACTAGCGGGGGCGAGTTACAATGAGCAGTTCTTC.

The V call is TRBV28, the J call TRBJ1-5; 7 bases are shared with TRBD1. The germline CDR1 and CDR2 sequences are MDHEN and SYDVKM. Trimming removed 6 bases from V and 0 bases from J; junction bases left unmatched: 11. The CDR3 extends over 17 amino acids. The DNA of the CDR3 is TGTGCCAGCAGCCTACCCGGGGACAGCTATAGCAATCAGCCCCAGCATTTT. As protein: CASSLPGDSYSNQPQHF.

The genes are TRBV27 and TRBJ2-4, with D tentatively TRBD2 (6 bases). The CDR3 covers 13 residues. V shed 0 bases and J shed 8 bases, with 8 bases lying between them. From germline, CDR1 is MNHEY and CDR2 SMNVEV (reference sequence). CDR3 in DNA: TGTGCCAGCAGTTTATCATGGGGGGACATTCAGTACTTC. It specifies CASSLSWGDIQYF.

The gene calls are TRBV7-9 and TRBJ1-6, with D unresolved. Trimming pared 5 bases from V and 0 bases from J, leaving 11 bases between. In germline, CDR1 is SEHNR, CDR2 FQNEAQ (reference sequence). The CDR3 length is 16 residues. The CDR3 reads CASSRETSSYNSPLHF. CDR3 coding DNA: TGTGCCAGCAGCCGAGAAACTAGCTCCTATAATTCACCCCTCCACTTT. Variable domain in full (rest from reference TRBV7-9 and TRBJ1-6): DTGVSQNPRHKITKRGQNVTFRCDPISEHNRLYWYRQTLGQGPEFLTYFQNEAQLEKSRLLSDRFSAERPKGSFSTLEIQRTEQGDSAMYLCASSRETSSYNSPLHFGNGTRLTVT.

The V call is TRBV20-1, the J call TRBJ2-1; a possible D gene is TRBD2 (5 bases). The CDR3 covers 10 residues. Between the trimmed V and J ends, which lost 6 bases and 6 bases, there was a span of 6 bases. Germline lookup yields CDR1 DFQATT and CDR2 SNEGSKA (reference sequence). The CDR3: CSAGLNEQFF. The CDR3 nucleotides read TGCAGTGCAGGACTCAATGAGCAGTTCTTC.

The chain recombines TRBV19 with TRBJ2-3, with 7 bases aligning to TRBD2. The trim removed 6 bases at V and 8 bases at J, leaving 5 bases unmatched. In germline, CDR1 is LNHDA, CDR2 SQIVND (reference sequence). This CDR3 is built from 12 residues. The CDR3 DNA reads TGTGCCAGTAGCGCGGGGGTAGGTACGCAGTATTTT. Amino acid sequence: CASSAGVGTQYF.

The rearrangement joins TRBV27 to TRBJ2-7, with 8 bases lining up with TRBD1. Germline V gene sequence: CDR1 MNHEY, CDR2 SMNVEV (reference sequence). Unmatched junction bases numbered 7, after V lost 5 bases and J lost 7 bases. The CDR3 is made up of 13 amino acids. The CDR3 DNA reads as TGTGCCAGCAGTCGGCAGGGGGCACGAGAGCAGTACTTC. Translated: CASSRQGAREQYF.